Detailed here is one TCR beta chain. Measured with immunoSEQ multiplex PCR; TCRdb has only the in-frame clones, and not every one. The sample holds 350,000 or so clones, roughly 90% seen once. This sample stems from a study of blood T cell repertoires in COVID-19. Study-wide background: From T cells, B-cell-depleted T cells, or PBMCs came the material, which was cDNA or gDNA.

CDR3 length equals 14 residues. The V gene's germline CDR1 is MDHEN and CDR2 SYDVKM. V lost 6 bases and J 6 bases, leaving 12 bases between the germline ends. This clonotype originated in a woman younger than 45 who had been exposed to COVID-19. The genes are TRBV28 and TRBJ1-6, with TRBD1 as a possible D gene (6 bases). What was sequenced was PBMCs or T cells enriched from blood (not recorded which). The CDR3 loop reads CASRGGDLNSPLHF. The CDR3 region has the DNA TGTGCCAGCAGAGGGGGGGACCTTAATTCACCCCTCCACTTT. The full variable domain, its missing parts supplied by reference TRBV28 and TRBJ1-6, is DVKVTQSSRYLVKRTGEKVFLECVQDMDHENMFWYRQDPGLGLRLIYFSYDVKMKEKGDIPEGYSVSREKKERFSLILESASTNQTSMYLCASRGGDLNSPLHFGNGTRLTVT.